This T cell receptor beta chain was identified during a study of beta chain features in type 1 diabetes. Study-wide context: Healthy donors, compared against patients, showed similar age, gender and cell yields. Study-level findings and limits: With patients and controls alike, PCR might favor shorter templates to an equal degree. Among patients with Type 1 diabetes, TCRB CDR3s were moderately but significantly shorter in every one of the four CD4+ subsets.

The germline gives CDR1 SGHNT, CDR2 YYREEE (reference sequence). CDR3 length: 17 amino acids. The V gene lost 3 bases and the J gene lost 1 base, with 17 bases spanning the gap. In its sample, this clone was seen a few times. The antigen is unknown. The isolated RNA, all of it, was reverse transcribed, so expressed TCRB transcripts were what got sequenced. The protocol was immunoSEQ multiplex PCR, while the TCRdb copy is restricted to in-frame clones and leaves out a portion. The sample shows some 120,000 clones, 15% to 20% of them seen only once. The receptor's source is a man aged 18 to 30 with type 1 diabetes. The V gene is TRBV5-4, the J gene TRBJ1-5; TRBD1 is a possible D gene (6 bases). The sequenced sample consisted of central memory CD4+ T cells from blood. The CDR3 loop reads CASSSIYRVGSNQPQHF. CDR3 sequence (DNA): TGTGCCAGCAGCTCAATTTACAGGGTAGGAAGCAATCAGCCCCAGCATTTT. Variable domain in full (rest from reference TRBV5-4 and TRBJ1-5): ETGVTQSPTHLIKTRGQQVTLRCSSQSGHNTVSWYQQALGQGPQFIFQYYREEENGRGNFPPRFSGLQFPNYSSELNVNALELDDSALYLCASSSIYRVGSNQPQHFGDGTRLSIL.